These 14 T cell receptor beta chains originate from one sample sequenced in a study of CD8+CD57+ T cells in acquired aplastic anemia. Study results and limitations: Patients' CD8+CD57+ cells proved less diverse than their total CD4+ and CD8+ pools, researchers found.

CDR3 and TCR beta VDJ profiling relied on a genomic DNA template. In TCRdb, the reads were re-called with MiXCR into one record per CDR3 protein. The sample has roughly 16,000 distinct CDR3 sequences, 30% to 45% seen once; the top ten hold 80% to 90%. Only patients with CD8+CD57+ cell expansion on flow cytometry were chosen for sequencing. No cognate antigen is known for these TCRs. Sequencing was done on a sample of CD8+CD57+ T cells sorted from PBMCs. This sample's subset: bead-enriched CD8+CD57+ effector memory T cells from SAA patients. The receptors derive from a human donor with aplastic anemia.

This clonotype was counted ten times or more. CDR3 in DNA: TGTGCCAGCAGTGAACTAGCGGGGGGGCCAGATACGCAGTATTTT. As protein: CASSELAGGPDTQYF. The chain has TRBV6-1 and TRBJ2-3, with 12 bases that match TRBD2. Trimming cost V 2 bases and J 4 bases; bases outside gene matches: 1. This CDR3 is built from 15 residues. Germline V gene lookup returns CDR1 MNHNS and CDR2 SASEGT.

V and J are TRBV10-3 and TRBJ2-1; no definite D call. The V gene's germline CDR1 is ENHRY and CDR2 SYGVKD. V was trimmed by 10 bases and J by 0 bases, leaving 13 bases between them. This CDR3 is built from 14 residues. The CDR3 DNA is TGTGCCAGCGCACGACCCCGCTCCTACAATGAGCAGTTCTTC. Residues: CASARPRSYNEQFF.

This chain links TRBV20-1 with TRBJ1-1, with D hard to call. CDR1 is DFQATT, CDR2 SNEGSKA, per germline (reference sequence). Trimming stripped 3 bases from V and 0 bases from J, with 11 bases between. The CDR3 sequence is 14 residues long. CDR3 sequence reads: CSASRSSMNTEAFF. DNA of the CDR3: TGCAGTGCTAGCCGGTCCAGCATGAACACTGAAGCTTTCTTT.

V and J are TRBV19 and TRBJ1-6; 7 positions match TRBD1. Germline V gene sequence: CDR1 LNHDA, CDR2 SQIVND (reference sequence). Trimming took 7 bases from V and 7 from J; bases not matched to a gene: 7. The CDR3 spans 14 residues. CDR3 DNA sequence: TGTGCCAGTACCAGGCCGGGACAGAATTCACCCCTCCACTTT. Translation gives CASTRPGQNSPLHF.

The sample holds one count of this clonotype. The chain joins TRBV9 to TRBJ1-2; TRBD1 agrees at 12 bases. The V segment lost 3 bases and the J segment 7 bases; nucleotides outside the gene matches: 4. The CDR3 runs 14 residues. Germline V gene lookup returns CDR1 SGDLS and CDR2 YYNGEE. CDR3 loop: CASSEGTGGVGYTF. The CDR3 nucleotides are TGTGCCAGCAGCGAGGGGACAGGGGGCGTTGGCTACACCTTC.

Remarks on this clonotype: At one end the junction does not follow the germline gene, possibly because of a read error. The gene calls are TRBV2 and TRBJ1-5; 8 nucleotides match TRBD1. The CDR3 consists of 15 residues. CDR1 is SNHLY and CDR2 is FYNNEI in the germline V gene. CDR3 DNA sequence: TGTGCCCGCAGTGCTGGACAGGGCGGGGATCAGCCCCAGCATTTT. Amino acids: CARSAGQGGDQPQHF.

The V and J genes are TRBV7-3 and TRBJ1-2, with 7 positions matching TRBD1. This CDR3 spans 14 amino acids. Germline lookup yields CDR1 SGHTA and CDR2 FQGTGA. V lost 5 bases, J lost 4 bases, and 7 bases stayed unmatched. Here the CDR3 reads CASSPTGAGYGYTF. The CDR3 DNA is TGTGCCAGCAGCCCTACAGGGGCAGGCTATGGCTACACCTTC.

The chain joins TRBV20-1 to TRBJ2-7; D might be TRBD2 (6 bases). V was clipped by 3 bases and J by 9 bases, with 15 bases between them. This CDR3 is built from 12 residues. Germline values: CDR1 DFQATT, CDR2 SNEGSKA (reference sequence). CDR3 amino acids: CSASGGNKGQYF. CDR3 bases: TGCAGTGCTAGTGGCGGGAATAAAGGGCAGTACTTC.

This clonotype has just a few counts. The CDR3 DNA is TGCAGTGCCTGGCATCCCCAAGAGACCCAGTACTTC. Encoded protein: CSAWHPQETQYF. V is TRBV20-1 and J is TRBJ2-5; D gene unclear. The CDR3 contains 12 residues. Germline CDR1 DFQATT, CDR2 SNEGSKA (reference sequence). V was shortened by 6 bases and J by 1 base, with 9 bases between the two germline ends.

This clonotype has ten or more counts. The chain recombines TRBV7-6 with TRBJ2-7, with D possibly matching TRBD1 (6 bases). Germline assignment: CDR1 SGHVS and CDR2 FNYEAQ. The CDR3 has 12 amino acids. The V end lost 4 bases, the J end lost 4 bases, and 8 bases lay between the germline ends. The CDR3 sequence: CASSSTGYEQYF. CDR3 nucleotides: TGTGCCAGCAGCTCTACAGGGTACGAGCAGTACTTC.

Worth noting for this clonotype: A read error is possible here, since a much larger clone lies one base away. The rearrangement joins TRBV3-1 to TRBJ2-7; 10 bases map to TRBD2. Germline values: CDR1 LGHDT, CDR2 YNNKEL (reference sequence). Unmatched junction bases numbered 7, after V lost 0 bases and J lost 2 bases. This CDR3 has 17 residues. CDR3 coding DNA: TGTGCCAGCAGCCAAGATACGCCTAGCGGGGGCGCCTACGAGCAGTACTTC. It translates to CASSQDTPSGGAYEQYF.

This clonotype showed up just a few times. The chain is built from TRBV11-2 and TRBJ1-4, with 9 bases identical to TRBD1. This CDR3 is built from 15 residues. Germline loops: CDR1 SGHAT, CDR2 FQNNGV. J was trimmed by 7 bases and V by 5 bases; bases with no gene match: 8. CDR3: CASSVRTGDSEKLFF. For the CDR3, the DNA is TGTGCCAGCAGCGTGCGGACAGGGGATAGTGAAAAACTGTTTTTT.

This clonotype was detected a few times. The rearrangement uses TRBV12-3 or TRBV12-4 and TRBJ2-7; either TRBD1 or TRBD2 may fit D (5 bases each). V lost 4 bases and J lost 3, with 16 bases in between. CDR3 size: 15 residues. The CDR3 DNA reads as TGTGCCAGCAGTTCTATAGGGACCGGGGTCTACGAGCAGTACTTC. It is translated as CASSSIGTGVYEQYF.

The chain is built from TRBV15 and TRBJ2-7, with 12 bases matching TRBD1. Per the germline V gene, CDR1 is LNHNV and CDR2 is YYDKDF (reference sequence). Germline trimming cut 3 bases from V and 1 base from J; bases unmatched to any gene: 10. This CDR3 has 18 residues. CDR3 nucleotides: TGTGCCACCAGCAGCTCCAGGTCGGGACAGGGGGCTTCCTACGAGCAGTACTTC. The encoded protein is CATSSSRSGQGASYEQYF.